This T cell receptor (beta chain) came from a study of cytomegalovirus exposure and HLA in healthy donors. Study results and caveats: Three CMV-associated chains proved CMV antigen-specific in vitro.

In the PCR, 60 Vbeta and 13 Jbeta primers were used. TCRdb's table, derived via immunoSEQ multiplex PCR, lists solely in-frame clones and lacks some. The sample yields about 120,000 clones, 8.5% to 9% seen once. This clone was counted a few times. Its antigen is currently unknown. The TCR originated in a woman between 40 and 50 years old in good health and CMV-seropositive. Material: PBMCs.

CDR3 nucleotides: TGCGCCAGCAGCTTCTCCCAACAGCCCACCGGGGAGCTGTTTTTT. Its translation is CASSFSQQPTGELFF. The J gene is TRBJ2-2, the V gene TRBV5-1; D not certain. CDR3 size: 15 residues. Trimming pared 2 bases from V and 4 bases from J, leaving 12 bases between. Germline lookup yields CDR1 SGHRS and CDR2 YFSETQ.